This paragraph reports one TCR beta chain. Its target is unknown. This table comes from immunoSEQ multiplex PCR, and its TCRdb copy is limited to in-frame clones, with some not included. The sample records 60,000 to 75,000 clones, 85% being singletons. This entry belongs to a study of OX40 agonist ivuxolimab in advanced cancers. About the research overall: Ivuxolimab is an agonistic anti-OX40 (CD134) antibody, and patients were treated with it. Patients in the trial were receiving intravenous ivuxolimab every 2 weeks, at doses of 0.01 to 10 mg/kg. The study, taken as a whole, reports: There were, on average, more expanded clones in CD8+ T cells than in CD4+. Circulating CD4+ and CD8+ T cells showed clonal expansion by week 6 at 0.1 to 3.0 mg/kg.

The sequence derives from an adult with an advanced solid tumor such as melanoma, head and neck, liver or kidney cancer. The starting material was CD4+ or CD8+ T cells sorted from blood, obtained in a trial of the OX40 agonist ivuxolimab.

The CDR3 protein is CAISESTGGWNEQFF. As DNA, the CDR3 is TGTGCCATCAGTGAGTCAACAGGGGGTTGGAATGAGCAGTTCTTC. The J gene is TRBJ2-1, the V gene TRBV10-3; 8 bases fit TRBD1. This CDR3 has 15 amino acids. After removal of 0 bases from V and 7 bases from J, the junction contained 5 bases not matched to a gene. Per germline, CDR1 ENHRY and CDR2 SYGVKD.